This T cell receptor beta chain was obtained from a study of human T cells and chemical hapten exposure. In this sample, this clonotype turned up many times. TCRdb re-analysed the RACE reads in MiXCR, keeping a single row per CDR3 protein. This repertoire shows under 100,000 distinct CDR3 sequences, about 10% found once; its top ten account for over 2%. As to time point: patch test 2, 6 weeks after DPC sensitization. The sample's treatment: therapeutic diphenylcyclopropenone sensitization with weekly scalp DPC. Trimming took 2 bases from V and 9 from J, leaving 23 bases between them. This CDR3 comprises 16 residues.

The chain recombines TRBV12-3 or TRBV12-4 with TRBJ2-7, with D perhaps matching TRBD1 (6 bases). Specimen: whole blood, collected in connection with sensitization to the hapten diphenylcyclopropenone (DPC). The TCR was taken from a woman in her thirties with alopecia areata. Some clones in this sample may be carry-over from other donors' samples. For the CDR3, the DNA is TGTGCCAGCAGTTTACTGGGGGCGCCCTCGGAGTTGGGGCAGTACTTC. Its translation: CASSLLGAPSELGQYF.